Shown below are 5 T cell receptor beta chains from a single sample sequenced in a study of cytomegalovirus exposure and HLA in healthy donors. The PCR contained 60 Vbeta and 13 Jbeta primers. TCRdb's copy holds only in-frame clones and misses some; the assay was immunoSEQ multiplex PCR. The sample holds about 130,000 clones, over 65% seen once. Sequencing was done on a sample of PBMCs. These receptors originate from a man aged 18-30 years in good health and CMV-seropositive.

The V call is TRBV30, the J call TRBJ2-7; D may be TRBD1 (6 bases). Between the trimmed V and J ends, which lost 1 base and 3 bases, there was a span of 13 bases. This CDR3 spans 14 amino acids. Germline CDR1 reads GTSNPN; CDR2 reads SVGIG (reference sequence). CDR3 in amino acids: CAWSETDRRYEQYF. CDR3 in DNA: TGTGCCTGGAGTGAAACGGACAGACGCTACGAGCAGTACTTC.

V gene TRBV19 combines with J gene TRBJ1-2; TRBD1 might be the D (5 bases). Deletions cut 7 bases from V and 0 bases from J, with 15 bases between. Germline V gives CDR1 LNHDA, CDR2 SQIVND (reference sequence). The CDR3 totals 15 residues. This chain's CDR3 is CASTPKRGANYGYTF. CDR3 bases: TGTGCCAGTACTCCTAAGCGGGGGGCTAACTATGGCTACACCTTC.

The V gene is TRBV7-9, the J gene TRBJ2-1; maybe TRBD1 (6 bases). The CDR3 extends over 16 amino acids. Germline CDR1 and CDR2: SEHNR and FQNEAQ (reference sequence). Trimming removed 2 bases from V and 0 bases from J, with 11 bases in between. This CDR3 is CASSLSGQRSYNEQFF. The CDR3, as DNA: TGTGCCAGCAGCTTATCCGGACAGCGCTCCTACAATGAGCAGTTCTTC.

This sequence joins TRBV19 and TRBJ2-3, with 8 nucleotides matching TRBD2. This CDR3 spans 14 amino acids. Unmatched junction bases numbered 8, after V lost 10 bases and J lost 2 bases. CDR1 LNHDA and CDR2 SQIVND come from the germline V gene (reference sequence). CDR3 nucleotide sequence: TGTGCCACCGAGGGCGGGGGGTTCACAGATACGCAGTATTTT. Its translation: CATEGGGFTDTQYF.

The chain joins TRBV6-4 to TRBJ2-6; D is ambiguous. This CDR3 comprises 16 residues. Trimming pared 0 bases from V and 0 bases from J, leaving 6 bases between. The V gene's germline CDR1 is MRHNA and CDR2 SNTAGT. The CDR3 region has the DNA TGTGCCAGCAGTGACTCGACAAACTCTGGGGCCAACGTCCTGACTTTC. Amino acids: CASSDSTNSGANVLTF.